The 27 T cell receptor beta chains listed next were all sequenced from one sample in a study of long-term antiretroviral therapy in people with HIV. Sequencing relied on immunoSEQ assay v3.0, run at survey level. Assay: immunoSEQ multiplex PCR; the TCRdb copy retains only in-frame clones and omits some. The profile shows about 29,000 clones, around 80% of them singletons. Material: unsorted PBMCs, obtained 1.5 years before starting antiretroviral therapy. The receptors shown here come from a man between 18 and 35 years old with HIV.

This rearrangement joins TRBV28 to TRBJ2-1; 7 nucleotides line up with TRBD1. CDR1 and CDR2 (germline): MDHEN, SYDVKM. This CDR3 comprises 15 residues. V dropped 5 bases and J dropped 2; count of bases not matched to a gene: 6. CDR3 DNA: TGTGCCAGCAGTCTCCGGGACAGTCCCTACAATGAGCAGTTCTTC. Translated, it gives CASSLRDSPYNEQFF.

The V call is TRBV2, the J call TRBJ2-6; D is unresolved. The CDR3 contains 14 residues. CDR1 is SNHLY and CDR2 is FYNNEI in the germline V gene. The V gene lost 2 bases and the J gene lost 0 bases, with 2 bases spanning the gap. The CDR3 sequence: CASSENSGANVLTF. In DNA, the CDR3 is TGTGCCAGCAGTGAAAACTCTGGGGCCAACGTCCTGACTTTC.

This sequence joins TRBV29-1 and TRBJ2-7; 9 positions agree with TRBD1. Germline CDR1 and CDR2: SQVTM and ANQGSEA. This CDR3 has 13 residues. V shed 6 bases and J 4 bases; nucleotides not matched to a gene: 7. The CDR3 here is CSVRTGDHYEQYF. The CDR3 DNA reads TGCAGCGTACGGACAGGGGACCATTACGAGCAGTACTTC.

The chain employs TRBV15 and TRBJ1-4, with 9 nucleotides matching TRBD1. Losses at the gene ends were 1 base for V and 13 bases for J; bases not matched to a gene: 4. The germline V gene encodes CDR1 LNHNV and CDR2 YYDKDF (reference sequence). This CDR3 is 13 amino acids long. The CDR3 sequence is CATSRATGGRLFF. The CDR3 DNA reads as TGTGCCACCAGCAGAGCTACAGGGGGCCGACTGTTTTTT.

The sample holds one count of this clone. The chain's CDR3 is CASSLNSGTGEQYF. CDR3 bases: TGTGCCAGCAGCCTCAACTCCGGGACGGGTGAGCAGTACTTC. The chain links TRBV13 to TRBJ2-7; D is tentatively TRBD1 or TRBD2 (5 bases each). The CDR3 totals 14 residues. V lost 5 bases to trimming and J lost 7 bases, with 18 bases between them. CDR1 and CDR2 from the germline V gene are PRHDT and FYEKMQ (reference sequence).

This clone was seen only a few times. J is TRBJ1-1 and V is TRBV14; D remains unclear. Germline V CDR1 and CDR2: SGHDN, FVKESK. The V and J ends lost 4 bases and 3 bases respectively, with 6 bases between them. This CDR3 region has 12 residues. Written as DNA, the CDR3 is TGTGCCAGCAGCCTCAGACACACTGAAGCTTTCTTT. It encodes CASSLRHTEAFF.

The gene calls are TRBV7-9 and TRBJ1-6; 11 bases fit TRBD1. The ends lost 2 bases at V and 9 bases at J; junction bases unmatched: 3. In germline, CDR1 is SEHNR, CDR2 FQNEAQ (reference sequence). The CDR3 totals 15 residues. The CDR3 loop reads CASSLTGQGVSPLHF. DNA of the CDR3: TGTGCCAGCAGCTTAACGGGACAGGGGGTTTCACCCCTCCACTTT. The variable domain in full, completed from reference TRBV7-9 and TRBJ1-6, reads DTGVSQNPRHKITKRGQNVTFRCDPISEHNRLYWYRQTLGQGPEFLTYFQNEAQLEKSRLLSDRFSAERPKGSFSTLEIQRTEQGDSAMYLCASSLTGQGVSPLHFGNGTRLTVT.

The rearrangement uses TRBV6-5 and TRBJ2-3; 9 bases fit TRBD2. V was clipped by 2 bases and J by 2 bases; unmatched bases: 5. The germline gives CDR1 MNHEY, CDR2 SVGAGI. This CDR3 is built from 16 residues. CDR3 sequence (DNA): TGTGCCAGCAGTTACGAGTCTAGCGGGAACACAGATACGCAGTATTTT. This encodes CASSYESSGNTDTQYF.

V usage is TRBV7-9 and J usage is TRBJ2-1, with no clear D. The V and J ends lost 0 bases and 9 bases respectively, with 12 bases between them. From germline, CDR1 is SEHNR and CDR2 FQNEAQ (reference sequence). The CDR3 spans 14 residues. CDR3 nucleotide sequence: TGTGCCAGCAGCTTAGCGATGCTGAATGCTGAGCAGTTCTTC. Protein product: CASSLAMLNAEQFF. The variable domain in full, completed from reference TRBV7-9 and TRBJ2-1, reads DTGVSQNPRHKITKRGQNVTFRCDPISEHNRLYWYRQTLGQGPEFLTYFQNEAQLEKSRLLSDRFSAERPKGSFSTLEIQRTEQGDSAMYLCASSLAMLNAEQFFGPGTRLTVL.

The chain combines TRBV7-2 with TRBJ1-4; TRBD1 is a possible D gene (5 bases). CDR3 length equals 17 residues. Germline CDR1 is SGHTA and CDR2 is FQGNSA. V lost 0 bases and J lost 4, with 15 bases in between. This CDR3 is CASSLARAGGLNEKLFF. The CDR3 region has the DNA TGTGCCAGCAGCTTAGCCAGGGCAGGCGGACTTAATGAAAAACTGTTTTTT.

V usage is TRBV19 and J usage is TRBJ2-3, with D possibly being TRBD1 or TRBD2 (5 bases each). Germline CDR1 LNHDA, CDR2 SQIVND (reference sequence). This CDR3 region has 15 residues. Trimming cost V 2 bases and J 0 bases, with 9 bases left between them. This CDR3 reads CASSIRDGSTDTQYF. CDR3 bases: TGTGCCAGTAGTATAAGGGACGGTAGCACAGATACGCAGTATTTT.

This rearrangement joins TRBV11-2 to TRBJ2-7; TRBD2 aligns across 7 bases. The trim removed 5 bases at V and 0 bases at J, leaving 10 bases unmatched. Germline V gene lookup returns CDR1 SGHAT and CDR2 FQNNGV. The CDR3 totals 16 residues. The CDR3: CASSVLAAKSSYEQYF. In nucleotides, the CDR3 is TGTGCCAGCAGCGTTCTAGCGGCAAAAAGCTCCTACGAGCAGTACTTC.

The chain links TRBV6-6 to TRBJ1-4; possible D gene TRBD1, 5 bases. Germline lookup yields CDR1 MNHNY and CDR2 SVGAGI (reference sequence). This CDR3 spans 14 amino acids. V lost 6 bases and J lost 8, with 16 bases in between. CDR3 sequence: CASRTPGAREKLFF. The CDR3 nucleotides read TGTGCCAGCAGGACCCCCGGGGCTCGAGAAAAACTGTTTTTT.

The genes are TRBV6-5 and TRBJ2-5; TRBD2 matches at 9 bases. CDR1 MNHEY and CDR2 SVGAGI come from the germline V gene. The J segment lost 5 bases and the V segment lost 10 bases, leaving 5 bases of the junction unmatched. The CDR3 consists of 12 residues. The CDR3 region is CAIGTSIETQYF. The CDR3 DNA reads TGTGCCATTGGGACTAGCATCGAGACCCAGTACTTC.

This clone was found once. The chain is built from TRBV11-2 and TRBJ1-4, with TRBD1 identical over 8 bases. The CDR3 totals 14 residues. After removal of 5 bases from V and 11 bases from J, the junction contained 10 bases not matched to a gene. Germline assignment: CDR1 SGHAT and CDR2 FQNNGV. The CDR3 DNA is TGTGCCAGCAGCCTCGGGACAGGACGTGCGAAACTGTTTTTT. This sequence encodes CASSLGTGRAKLFF.

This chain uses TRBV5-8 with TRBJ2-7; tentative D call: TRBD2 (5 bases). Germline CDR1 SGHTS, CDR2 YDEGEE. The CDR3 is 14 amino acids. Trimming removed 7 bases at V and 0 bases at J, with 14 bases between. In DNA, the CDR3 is TGTGCCAGCGCCAACGGGGTAAACTCCTACGAGCAGTACTTC. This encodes CASANGVNSYEQYF.

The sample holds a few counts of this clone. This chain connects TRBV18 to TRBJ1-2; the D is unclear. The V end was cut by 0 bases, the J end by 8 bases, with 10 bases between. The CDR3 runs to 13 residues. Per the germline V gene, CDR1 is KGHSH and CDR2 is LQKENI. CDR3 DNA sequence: TGTGCCAGCTCACCACCGTCAGGAGGCGGCTACACCTTC. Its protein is CASSPPSGGGYTF.

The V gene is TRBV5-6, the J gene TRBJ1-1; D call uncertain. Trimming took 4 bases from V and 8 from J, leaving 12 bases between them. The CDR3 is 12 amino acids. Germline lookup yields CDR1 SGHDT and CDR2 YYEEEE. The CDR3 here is CASSLTQREAFF. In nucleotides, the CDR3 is TGTGCCAGCAGCCTGACACAGAGAGAAGCTTTCTTT.

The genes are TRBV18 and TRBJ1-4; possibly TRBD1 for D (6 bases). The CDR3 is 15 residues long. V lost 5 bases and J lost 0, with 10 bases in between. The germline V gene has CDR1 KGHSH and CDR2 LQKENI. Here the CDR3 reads CASSVQGATNEKLFF. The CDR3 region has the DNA TGTGCCAGCTCAGTACAGGGTGCAACTAATGAAAAACTGTTTTTT. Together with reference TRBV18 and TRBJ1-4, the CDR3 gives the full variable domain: NAGVMQNPRHLVRRRGQEARLRCSPMKGHSHVYWYRQLPEEGLKFMVYLQKENIIDESGMPKERFSAEFPKEGPSILRIQQVVRGDSAAYFCASSVQGATNEKLFFGSGTQLSVL.

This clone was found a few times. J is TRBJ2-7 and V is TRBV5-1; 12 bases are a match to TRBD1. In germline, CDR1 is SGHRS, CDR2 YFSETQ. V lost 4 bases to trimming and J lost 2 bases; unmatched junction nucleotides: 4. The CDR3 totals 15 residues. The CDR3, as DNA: TGCGCCAGCAGCCCGGGGACAGGGGGCCCCTACGAGCAGTACTTC. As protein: CASSPGTGGPYEQYF.

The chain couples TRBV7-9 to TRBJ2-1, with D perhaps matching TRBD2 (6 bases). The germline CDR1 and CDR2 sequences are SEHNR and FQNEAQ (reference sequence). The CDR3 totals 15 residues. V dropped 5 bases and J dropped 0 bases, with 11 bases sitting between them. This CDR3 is CASSQETSSYNEQFF. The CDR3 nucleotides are TGTGCCAGCAGCCAAGAGACTAGCTCCTACAATGAGCAGTTCTTC. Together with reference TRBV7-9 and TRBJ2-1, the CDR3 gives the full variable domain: DTGVSQNPRHKITKRGQNVTFRCDPISEHNRLYWYRQTLGQGPEFLTYFQNEAQLEKSRLLSDRFSAERPKGSFSTLEIQRTEQGDSAMYLCASSQETSSYNEQFFGPGTRLTVL.

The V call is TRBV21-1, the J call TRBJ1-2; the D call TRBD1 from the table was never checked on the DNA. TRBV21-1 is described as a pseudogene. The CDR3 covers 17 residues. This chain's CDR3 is CASSKEDRAAVDYGYTF. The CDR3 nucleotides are TGTGCCAGCAGCAAAGAGGACAGGGCTGCAGTGGACTATGGCTACACCTTC.

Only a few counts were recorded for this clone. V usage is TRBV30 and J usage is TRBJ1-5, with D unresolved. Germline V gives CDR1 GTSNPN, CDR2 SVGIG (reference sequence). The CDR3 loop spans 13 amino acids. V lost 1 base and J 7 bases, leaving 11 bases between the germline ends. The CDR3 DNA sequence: TGTGCCTGGAGTGGAGGGTTAGAACAGCCCCAGCATTTT. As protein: CAWSGGLEQPQHF. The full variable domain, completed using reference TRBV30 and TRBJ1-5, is SQTIHQWPATLVQPVGSPLSLECTVEGTSNPNLYWYRQAAGRGLQLLFYSVGIGQISSEVPQNLSASRPQDRQFILSSKKLLLSDSGFYLCAWSGGLEQPQHFGDGTRLSIL.

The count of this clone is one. CDR3 amino acids: CATSRPTGNPYYEQYF. The CDR3 coding sequence is TGTGCCACCAGCAGACCAACAGGGAACCCCTACTACGAGCAGTACTTC. The rearrangement uses TRBV15 and TRBJ2-7; perhaps TRBD1 as D (6 bases). V was trimmed by 2 bases and J by 3 bases, leaving 17 bases between them. Germline values: CDR1 LNHNV, CDR2 YYDKDF (reference sequence). The CDR3 extends over 16 amino acids.

The CDR3 spells CASSPPSKGEKLFF. For the CDR3, the DNA is TGTGCCAGCTCACCGCCGAGTAAAGGGGAAAAACTGTTTTTT. The chain has TRBV18 and TRBJ1-4; D is ambiguous. The germline CDR1 and CDR2 sequences are KGHSH and LQKENI. The V gene lost 3 bases and the J gene lost 8 bases, with 13 bases spanning the gap. CDR3 length: 14 amino acids.

Here the CDR3 reads CAVERDREIGNTIYF. Here the CDR3 DNA reads TGTGCAGTAGAGCGGGACAGGGAGATTGGAAACACCATATATTTT. The chain links TRBV7-9 to TRBJ1-3; TRBD1 matches at 9 bases. There are 15 residues in the CDR3. The germline gives CDR1 SEHNR, CDR2 FQNEAQ (reference sequence).

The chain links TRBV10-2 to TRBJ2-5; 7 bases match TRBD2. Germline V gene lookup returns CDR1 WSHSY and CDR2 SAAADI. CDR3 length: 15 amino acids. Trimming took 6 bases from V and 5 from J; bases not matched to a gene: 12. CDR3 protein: CASRDLAGAWETQYF. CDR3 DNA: TGCGCCAGCAGGGACCTCGCGGGAGCTTGGGAGACCCAGTACTTC.